This entry features one T cell receptor (beta chain) sequence. What it recognizes is unknown. There are 14 residues in the CDR3. With 3 bases removed from V and 5 bases from J, the gap between germline ends came to 16 bases. Germline-derived CDR1 and CDR2 are SQVTM and ANQGSEA. This sample stems from a study of identifying expanded T cells in peripheral blood. Collection occurred without any documented infections or immune events in donors. The data were produced by immunoSEQ multiplex PCR, yet TCRdb's version contains in-frame clones alone and is incomplete. Among about 94,000 clones, 88% were seen once, and the ten largest hold about 6%. Study observations and caveats: Over about two and four weeks, about 16.4 and 19 clones changed, versus around 1.2 between replicates. Across healthy donors, higher total template counts meant significantly greater roughly 2-week count variance.

Sequencing was done on a sample of blood. The source of this sequence is a person between 18 and 70 years old in good health. The chain couples TRBV29-1 to TRBJ1-2, with D possibly being TRBD1 (6 bases). CDR3: CSVDTSEQGYGYTF. The CDR3 DNA reads as TGCAGCGTTGATACGTCGGAACAGGGTTATGGCTACACCTTC.